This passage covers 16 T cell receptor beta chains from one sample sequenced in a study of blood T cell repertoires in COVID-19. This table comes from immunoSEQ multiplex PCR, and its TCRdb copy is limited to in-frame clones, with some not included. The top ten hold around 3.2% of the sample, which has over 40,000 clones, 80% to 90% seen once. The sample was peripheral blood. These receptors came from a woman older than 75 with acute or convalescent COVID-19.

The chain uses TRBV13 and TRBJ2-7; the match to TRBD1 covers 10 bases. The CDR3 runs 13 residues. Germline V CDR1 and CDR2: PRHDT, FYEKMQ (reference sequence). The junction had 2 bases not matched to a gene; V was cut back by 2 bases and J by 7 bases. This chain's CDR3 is CASSLRTGGEQYF. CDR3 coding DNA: TGTGCCAGCAGCTTAAGGACAGGGGGAGAGCAGTACTTC.

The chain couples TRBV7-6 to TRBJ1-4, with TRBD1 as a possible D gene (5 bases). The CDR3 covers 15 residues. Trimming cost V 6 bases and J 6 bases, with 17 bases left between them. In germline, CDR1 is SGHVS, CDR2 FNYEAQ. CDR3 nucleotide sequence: TGTGCCAGCAGATTAAGGGGCGCGGGGGATGAAAAACTGTTTTTT. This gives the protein CASRLRGAGDEKLFF.

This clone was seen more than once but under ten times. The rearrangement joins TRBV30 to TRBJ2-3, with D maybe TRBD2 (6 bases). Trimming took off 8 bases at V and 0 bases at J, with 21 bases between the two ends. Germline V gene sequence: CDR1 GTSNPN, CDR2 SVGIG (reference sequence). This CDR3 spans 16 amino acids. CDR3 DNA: TGTGCCGTTCAAAGGGCAGGCGGGATTAGCACAGATACGCAGTATTTT. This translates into CAVQRAGGISTDTQYF. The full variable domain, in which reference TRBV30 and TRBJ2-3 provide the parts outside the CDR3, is SQTIHQWPATLVQPVGSPLSLECTVEGTSNPNLYWYRQAAGRGLQLLFYSVGIGQISSEVPQNLSASRPQDRQFILSSKKLLLSDSGFYLCAVQRAGGISTDTQYFGPGTRLTVL.

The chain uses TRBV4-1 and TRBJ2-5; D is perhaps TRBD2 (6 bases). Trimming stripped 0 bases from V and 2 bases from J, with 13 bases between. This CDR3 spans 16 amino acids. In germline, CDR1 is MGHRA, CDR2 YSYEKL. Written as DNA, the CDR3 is TGCGCCAGCAGCCAAGATGGAGGGACGACTCAAGAGACCCAGTACTTC. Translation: CASSQDGGTTQETQYF.

CDR3 in DNA: TGTGCCAGCAGCTTAGACAGGGATGGCTACACCTTC. It codes for CASSLDRDGYTF. This chain links TRBV7-9 with TRBJ1-2; D may be TRBD1 (6 bases). The V gene lost 1 base and the J gene lost 6 bases, with 6 bases spanning the gap. The CDR3 sequence is 12 residues long. Germline CDR1 is SEHNR and CDR2 is FQNEAQ (reference sequence).

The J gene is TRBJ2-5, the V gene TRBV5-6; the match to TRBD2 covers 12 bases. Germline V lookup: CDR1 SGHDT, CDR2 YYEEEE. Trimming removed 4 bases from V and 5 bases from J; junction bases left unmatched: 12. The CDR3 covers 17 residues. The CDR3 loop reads CASSLEATSGGLETQYF. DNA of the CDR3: TGTGCCAGCAGCCTGGAAGCTACTAGCGGGGGGTTGGAGACCCAGTACTTC.

In DNA, the CDR3 is TGTGCCAGTGGACACTGGACAGGGGGCGACGCCTTACATGGAAACACCATATATTTT. It yields the protein CASGHWTGGDALHGNTIYF. The V and J genes are TRBV19 and TRBJ1-3; 11 positions agree with TRBD1. This CDR3 contains 19 residues. Germline lookup yields CDR1 LNHDA and CDR2 SQIVND (reference sequence). J gave up 3 bases and V 8 bases, and 18 bases lay outside the gene matches.

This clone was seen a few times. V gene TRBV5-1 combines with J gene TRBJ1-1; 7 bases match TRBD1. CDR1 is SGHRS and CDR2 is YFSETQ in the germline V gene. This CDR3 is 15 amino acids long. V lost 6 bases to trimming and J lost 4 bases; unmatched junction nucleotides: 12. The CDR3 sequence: CASTLGVGGFTEAFF. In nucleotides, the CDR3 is TGCGCCAGCACCCTGGGGGTAGGGGGCTTCACTGAAGCTTTCTTT.

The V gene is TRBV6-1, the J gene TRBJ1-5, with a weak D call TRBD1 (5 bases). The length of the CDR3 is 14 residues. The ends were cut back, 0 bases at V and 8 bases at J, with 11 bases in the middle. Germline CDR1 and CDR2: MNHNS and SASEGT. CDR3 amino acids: CASSEAGWGEPQHF. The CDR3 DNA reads TGTGCCAGCAGTGAAGCAGGGTGGGGCGAGCCCCAGCATTTT.

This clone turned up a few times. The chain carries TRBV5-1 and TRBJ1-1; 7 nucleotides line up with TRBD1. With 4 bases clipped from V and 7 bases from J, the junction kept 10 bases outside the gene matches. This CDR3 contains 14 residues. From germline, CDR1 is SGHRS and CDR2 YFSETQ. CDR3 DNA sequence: TGCGCCAGCAGCGCCGGACAGGTATCTGGTGAAGCTTTCTTT. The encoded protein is CASSAGQVSGEAFF.

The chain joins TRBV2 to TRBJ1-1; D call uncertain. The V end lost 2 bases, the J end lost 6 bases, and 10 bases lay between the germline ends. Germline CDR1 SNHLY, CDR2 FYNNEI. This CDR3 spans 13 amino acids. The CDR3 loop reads CASSEPDFSEAFF. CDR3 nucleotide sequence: TGTGCCAGCAGTGAACCCGACTTTTCTGAAGCTTTCTTT.

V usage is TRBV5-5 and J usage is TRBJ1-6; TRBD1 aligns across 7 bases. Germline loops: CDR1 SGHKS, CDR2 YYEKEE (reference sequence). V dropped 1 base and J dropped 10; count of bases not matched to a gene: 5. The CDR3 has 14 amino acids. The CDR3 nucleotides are TGTGCCAGCAGCTTGATTACAGGGGACTCACCCCTCCACTTT. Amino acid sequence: CASSLITGDSPLHF.

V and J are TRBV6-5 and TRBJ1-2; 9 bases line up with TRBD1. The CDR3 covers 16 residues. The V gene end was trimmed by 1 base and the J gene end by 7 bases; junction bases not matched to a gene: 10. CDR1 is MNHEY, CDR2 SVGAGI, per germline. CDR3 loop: CASSYLPGTGFGGYTF. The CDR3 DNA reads TGTGCCAGCAGTTACTTACCCGGGACAGGGTTTGGTGGCTACACCTTC.

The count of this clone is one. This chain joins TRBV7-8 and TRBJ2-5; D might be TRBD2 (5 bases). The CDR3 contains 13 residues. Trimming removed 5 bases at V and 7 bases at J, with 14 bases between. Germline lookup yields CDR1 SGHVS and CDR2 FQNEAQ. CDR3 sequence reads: CASSRLAKGTQYF. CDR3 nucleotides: TGTGCCAGCAGCCGCCTAGCCAAGGGGACCCAGTACTTC.

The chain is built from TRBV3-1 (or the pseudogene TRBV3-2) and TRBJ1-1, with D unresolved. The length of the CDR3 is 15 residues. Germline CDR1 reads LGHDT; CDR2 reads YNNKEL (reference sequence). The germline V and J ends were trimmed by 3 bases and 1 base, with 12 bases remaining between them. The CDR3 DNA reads TGTGCCAGCAGCCAGACACCACAACCGAACACTGAAGCTTTCTTT. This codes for CASSQTPQPNTEAFF.

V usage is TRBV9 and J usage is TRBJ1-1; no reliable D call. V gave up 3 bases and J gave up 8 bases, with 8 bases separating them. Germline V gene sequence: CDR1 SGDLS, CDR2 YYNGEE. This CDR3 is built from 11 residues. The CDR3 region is CASSAGREAFF. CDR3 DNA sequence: TGTGCCAGCAGCGCTGGGAGAGAAGCTTTCTTT.